This TCR beta chain was sequenced in a study of T-cell reconstitution after alpha-beta-depleted transplantation in children. TCRbeta library preparation incorporated unique molecular identifiers. TCRdb re-analysed the PCR reads in MiXCR, keeping a single row per CDR3 protein. The table includes 500,000 or so distinct CDR3 sequences, 32% detected once. This CDR3 region has 16 residues. Germline CDR1 LGHNA, CDR2 YSLEER. Trimming took 3 bases from V and 4 from J, leaving 17 bases between them. The clonotype was recovered from a human donor who donated a stem cell graft to a child with aplastic anemia. The genes are TRBV4-3 and TRBJ2-3, with D uncertain. Sequencing was performed on PBMCs from the stem cell graft donor, taken from the stem cell graft. The CDR3, as DNA: TGCGCCAGCAGCCAGAAAGCAGGCTCAGAGGCAGATACGCAGTATTTT. Protein: CASSQKAGSEADTQYF.